This T cell receptor (beta chain) emerged from a study of brain T cells in children with intractable seizures. Sequencing was limited to surgery cases with top T cell transcript signatures in brain tissue. Before surgery, patients took at least one anti-epileptic drug. Data came from immunoSEQ multiplex PCR; TCRdb stores just in-frame clones and leaves some out. Here the sample spans 60,000 to 85,000 clones, 93% being singletons. V lost 4 bases to trimming and J lost 4 bases, with 12 bases between them. Germline V gene sequence: CDR1 MNHEY, CDR2 SMNVEV (reference sequence). This CDR3 spans 14 amino acids.

This chain uses TRBV27 with TRBJ2-3; D not certain. Here the sequenced sample was peripheral blood, taken at surgery. The TCR comes from a boy under three years old with tuberous sclerosis and intractable seizures. CDR3 protein: CASSWGPYADTQYF. CDR3 bases: TGTGCCAGCAGTTGGGGTCCTTATGCAGATACGCAGTATTTT.